This T cell receptor (beta chain) is from a study of blood T cell repertoires in COVID-19. Study context: There were acute and convalescent COVID-19 samples, and they came from the United States, Italy and Spain.

Authors' data handling: Amplification of reference gene primers was used by the study to estimate nucleated cell counts. Clones were sequenced by immunoSEQ multiplex PCR, and TCRdb holds only the in-frame ones, with some missing. D and trimming were read from the DNA, whereas the V and J calls and clone size are those reported in that table. Here the sample spans around 300,000 clones, around 90% being singletons. The CDR3 is made up of 15 amino acids. Per the germline V gene, CDR1 is MNHEY and CDR2 is SMNVEV (reference sequence). The V gene lost 3 bases and the J gene lost 4 bases, with 15 bases spanning the gap.

This clonotype originated in a man between 45 and 60 years old with active or convalescent COVID-19. This sequence joins TRBV27 and TRBJ1-1, with D possibly TRBD1 on 5 matching bases. What was sequenced was peripheral blood. The CDR3 sequence is CASSFLPGKITEAFF. CDR3 nucleotides: TGTGCCAGCAGTTTTCTCCCAGGGAAGATCACTGAAGCTTTCTTT.